This passage covers 13 T cell receptor beta chains from one sample sequenced in a study of Graves' ophthalmopathy and Graves' hyperthyroidism. The TCR beta CDR3 regions underwent amplification from RNA transcripts. Second-round multiplex PCR came after first-round RT-PCR with HTBI primers. TCRdb reprocessed the multiplex PCR reads via MiXCR and lists one record per CDR3 protein. Among 350,000 to 400,000 distinct CDR3 sequences listed, approximately 15% were seen once. Specimen: peripheral blood. The receptors were sampled from a woman younger than 35 with stable Graves' hyperthyroidism.

At least ten counts were recorded for this clonotype. The chain couples TRBV11-3 to TRBJ1-6; no reliable D call. Germline CDR1 is SGHNT and CDR2 is YENEEA. Trimming left V 0 bases short and J 9 bases short, with 6 bases between. CDR3 length: 13 amino acids. As DNA, the CDR3 is TGTGCCAGCAGCTTAGAGACGGCTTCACCCCTCCACTTT. Translated, it gives CASSLETASPLHF.

In its sample, this clonotype was seen many times. The rearrangement uses TRBV2 and TRBJ1-6; D might be TRBD1 (6 bases). The ends were cut back, 4 bases at V and 6 bases at J, with 16 bases in the middle. Germline loops: CDR1 SNHLY, CDR2 FYNNEI. The CDR3 contains 16 residues. The CDR3 nucleotides read TGTGCCAGCAGTGGGGAGGGGGGGGGACTTAATTCACCCCTCCACTTT. It yields the protein CASSGEGGGLNSPLHF.

The chain combines TRBV6-1 with TRBJ2-7; TRBD2 might be the D (5 bases). This CDR3 comprises 15 residues. V was shortened by 5 bases and J by 2 bases, with 16 bases between the two germline ends. The germline V gene has CDR1 MNHNS and CDR2 SASEGT. In DNA, the CDR3 is TGTGCCAGCAGTCCCAACGGGGTAGCGACCTACGAGCAGTACTTC. Its translation: CASSPNGVATYEQYF.

This clonotype was detected many times. A junction end diverges from the germline sequence, so it may reflect a read error. The chain carries TRBV20-1 and TRBJ1-2, with 7 bases that match TRBD1. The germline V gene encodes CDR1 DFQATT and CDR2 SNEGSKA (reference sequence). The CDR3 contains 12 residues. The CDR3 sequence: CSARSNRGFAFF. CDR3 bases: TGCAGTGCTAGATCGAACAGGGGCTTTGCCTTCTTC.

This clonotype was detected many times. The V call is TRBV7-9, the J call TRBJ1-6; D is ambiguous. Looked up from germline, CDR1 is SEHNR and CDR2 is FQNEAQ (reference sequence). CDR3 length: 14 residues. Deletions cut 0 bases from V and 7 bases from J, with 7 bases between. The CDR3 DNA follows: TGTGCCAGCAGCTTAGCAGGGCCGAATTCACCCCTCCACTTT. Protein: CASSLAGPNSPLHF.

This clonotype was seen at least ten times. The chain is built from TRBV7-9 and TRBJ2-7, with TRBD2 as a possible D gene (6 bases). The CDR3 sequence is 14 residues long. Germline V gene sequence: CDR1 SEHNR, CDR2 FQNEAQ (reference sequence). V lost 1 base to trimming and J lost 7 bases, with 14 bases between them. CDR3 region: CASSLVTGGSEQYF. As DNA, the CDR3 is TGTGCCAGCAGCTTAGTCACTGGAGGGAGTGAGCAGTACTTC. The complete variable domain, with remaining parts taken from reference TRBV7-9 and TRBJ2-7, reads DTGVSQNPRHKITKRGQNVTFRCDPISEHNRLYWYRQTLGQGPEFLTYFQNEAQLEKSRLLSDRFSAERPKGSFSTLEIQRTEQGDSAMYLCASSLVTGGSEQYFGPGTRLTVT.

This CDR3 is CASIEGMGEAFF. CDR3 sequence (DNA): TGTGCCAGTATCGAGGGAATGGGTGAAGCTTTCTTT. This chain joins TRBV19 and TRBJ1-1, with D hard to call. Germline values: CDR1 LNHDA, CDR2 SQIVND (reference sequence). The V and J ends lost 7 bases and 7 bases respectively, with 13 bases between them. CDR3 size: 12 residues.

This clonotype was picked up many times. V and J are TRBV20-1 and TRBJ2-7; TRBD2 is a possible D gene (7 bases). CDR3 length: 13 residues. Germline V CDR1 and CDR2: DFQATT, SNEGSKA (reference sequence). V was trimmed by 7 bases and J by 5 bases, leaving 18 bases between them. The CDR3 DNA reads as TGCAGTGTCGCGAGGGGGGGCCGCAACGAGCAGTACTTC. Protein sequence: CSVARGGRNEQYF.

This clonotype showed up many times. This chain joins TRBV2 and TRBJ2-7; 11 bases fit TRBD2. J gave up 13 bases and V 8 bases, and 4 bases lay outside the gene matches. Per the germline V gene, CDR1 is SNHLY and CDR2 is FYNNEI. The CDR3 consists of 10 residues. The CDR3 reads CASGLAGGYF. The CDR3 coding sequence is TGTGCCAGCGGGCTAGCGGGGGGTTACTTC.

This clonotype was recorded at least ten times. The chain couples TRBV6-5 to TRBJ2-2, with no clear D. The ends were cut back, 2 bases at V and 5 bases at J, with 6 bases in the middle. Looked up from germline, CDR1 is MNHEY and CDR2 is SVGAGI. CDR3 length equals 13 residues. The CDR3 sequence: CASSYDETGELFF. The CDR3 DNA is TGTGCCAGCAGTTACGACGAGACCGGGGAGCTGTTTTTT.

This clonotype was detected ten times or more. The chain combines TRBV19 with TRBJ1-2; 7 nucleotides align to TRBD1. The CDR3 is 16 amino acids. Per germline, CDR1 LNHDA and CDR2 SQIVND (reference sequence). Unmatched junction bases numbered 13, after V lost 6 bases and J lost 3 bases. The CDR3 coding sequence is TGTGCCAGTAGAAAGCCTCGACAGGGATTCGACTATGGCTACACCTTC. Residues: CASRKPRQGFDYGYTF.

This clonotype was seen many times. The V and J genes are TRBV11-2 and TRBJ2-7; no firm D call. V was shortened by 5 bases and J by 0 bases, with 11 bases between the two germline ends. There are 14 residues in the CDR3. Germline values: CDR1 SGHAT, CDR2 FQNNGV. CDR3 region: CASSNIRSSYEQYF. In nucleotides, the CDR3 is TGTGCCAGCAGCAATATTCGAAGCTCCTACGAGCAGTACTTC. Full variable domain (missing parts from reference TRBV11-2 and TRBJ2-7): EAGVAQSPRYKIIEKRQSVAFWCNPISGHATLYWYQQILGQGPKLLIQFQNNGVVDDSQLPKDRFSAERLKGVDSTLKIQPAKLEDSAVYLCASSNIRSSYEQYFGPGTRLTVT.

This clonotype was observed many times. The chain recombines TRBV20-1 with TRBJ2-7; D is unclear. Deletions cut 6 bases from V and 0 bases from J, with 18 bases between. This CDR3 contains 15 residues. Germline V gene data show CDR1 as DFQATT and CDR2 as SNEGSKA (reference sequence). The CDR3 nucleotides are TGCAGTGCCCTTAAGGTGGCGCGGAGCTCCTACGAGCAGTACTTC. Encoded protein: CSALKVARSSYEQYF.